These 22 T cell receptor beta chains originate from one sample sequenced in a study of CD4 T cells in relation to SARS-CoV-2 and coronaviruses. TCRdb keeps only in-frame clones here, not all; method: immunoSEQ multiplex PCR. Of tens of thousands of clones in the sample, roughly 76% are singletons; the top ten hold around 15%. Unexposed donor CD4+ T cells date from about 2011-2019, before the COVID-19 pandemic. After about ten days of culture, CD4+ T cells were isolated. No cognate antigen is known for these TCRs. The sample consisted of CD4+ T cells from PBMCs, cultured in vitro. These receptors all stem from a human donor in good health.

V usage is TRBV7-2 and J usage is TRBJ2-3; a weak D match, TRBD2 (7 bases). This CDR3 is 15 amino acids long. Germline CDR1 reads SGHTA; CDR2 reads FQGNSA. Deletions cut 9 bases from V and 4 bases from J, with 20 bases between. CDR3 in DNA: TGTGCCAGTTCGAGGAGGGGGGGAGAGGCAGATACGCAGTATTTT. This translates into CASSRRGGEADTQYF.

The V and J genes are TRBV5-4 and TRBJ2-7; D might be TRBD1 (6 bases). The CDR3 totals 16 residues. V lost 4 bases and J 0 bases, leaving 17 bases between the germline ends. The germline CDR1 and CDR2 sequences are SGHNT and YYREEE (reference sequence). As DNA, the CDR3 is TGTGCCAGCAGCCGATCCCCTGGGACATTCTCCTACGAGCAGTACTTC. Protein: CASSRSPGTFSYEQYF.

The chain recombines TRBV5-6 with TRBJ2-3, with D unclear. V lost 0 bases and J lost 2, with 7 bases in between. This CDR3 is built from 14 residues. Germline loops: CDR1 SGHDT, CDR2 YYEEEE. The CDR3 DNA reads as TGTGCCAGCAGCTTGGGGTACCCCACAGATACGCAGTATTTT. Translation gives CASSLGYPTDTQYF.

The chain carries TRBV4-2 and TRBJ2-3; 8 nucleotides align to TRBD2. CDR1 and CDR2 (germline): LGHNA, YNFKEQ. The CDR3 totals 16 residues. Unmatched junction bases numbered 6, after V lost 0 bases and J lost 4 bases. CDR3 protein: CASSQERTSPPDTQYF. The CDR3 region has the DNA TGTGCCAGCAGCCAAGAAAGGACTAGCCCCCCAGATACGCAGTATTTT.

The CDR3 coding sequence is TGTGCCAGCAGTCGTACCCTGCGTCATAACTATGGCTACACCTTC. This gives the protein CASSRTLRHNYGYTF. The chain couples TRBV6-5 to TRBJ1-2, with D uncertain. In germline, CDR1 is MNHEY, CDR2 SVGAGI. V was shortened by 5 bases and J by 1 base, with 14 bases between the two germline ends. This CDR3 is 15 amino acids long.

The J gene is TRBJ1-1, the V gene TRBV9; no clear D. Deletions cut 0 bases from V and 6 bases from J, with 12 bases between. Germline lookup yields CDR1 SGDLS and CDR2 YYNGEE. The CDR3 contains 14 residues. CDR3 region: CASSVDPGLSEAFF. The CDR3 coding sequence is TGTGCCAGCAGCGTAGATCCAGGTCTGTCTGAAGCTTTCTTT.

This clone was detected a few times. V is TRBV4-3 and J is TRBJ1-2, with D possibly matching TRBD1 (5 bases). The CDR3 extends over 15 amino acids. From germline, CDR1 is LGHNA and CDR2 YSLEER. V was clipped by 0 bases and J by 6 bases, with 14 bases between them. CDR3 residues: CASSQDPGREHGYTF. CDR3 bases: TGCGCCAGCAGCCAAGATCCGGGCAGGGAGCATGGCTACACCTTC.

The gene calls are TRBV5-1 and TRBJ2-7, with D unclear. Germline V gives CDR1 SGHRS, CDR2 YFSETQ. The CDR3 spans 12 residues. V was pared by 0 bases and J by 5 bases, with 6 bases between. The CDR3 loop reads CASSLEGHEQYF. Here the CDR3 DNA reads TGCGCCAGCAGCTTGGAAGGTCACGAGCAGTACTTC.

This chain uses TRBV28 with TRBJ2-1; 12 bases match TRBD1. Germline loops: CDR1 MDHEN, CDR2 SYDVKM. CDR3 size: 15 residues. V lost 6 bases to trimming and J lost 5 bases; unmatched junction nucleotides: 5. The CDR3 region has the DNA TGTGCCAGCAGCCGGGACAGGGGGCAAGACAATGAGCAGTTCTTC. This encodes CASSRDRGQDNEQFF.

The rearrangement uses TRBV29-1 and TRBJ2-7; 11 positions match TRBD1. Losses at the gene ends were 7 bases for V and 7 bases for J; bases not matched to a gene: 9. This CDR3 spans 13 amino acids. Per germline, CDR1 SQVTM and CDR2 ANQGSEA. CDR3 DNA sequence: TGCAGCGCGGGACAGGGGGTGACCGGGGAGCAGTACTTC. Amino acids: CSAGQGVTGEQYF.

The J gene is TRBJ2-1, the V gene TRBV7-3; D might be TRBD1 or TRBD2, each matching 5 bases. In germline, CDR1 is SGHTA, CDR2 FQGTGA. This CDR3 region has 13 residues. With 4 bases removed from V and 9 bases from J, the gap between germline ends came to 13 bases. The chain's CDR3 is CASSSQAGSEQFF. The CDR3 DNA sequence: TGTGCCAGCAGCTCCCAGGCAGGGAGTGAGCAGTTCTTC.

This clone appeared a few times. This sequence joins TRBV7-9 and TRBJ1-6, with 10 bases identical to TRBD1. This CDR3 is built from 14 residues. The germline CDR1 and CDR2 sequences are SEHNR and FQNEAQ (reference sequence). V dropped 3 bases and J dropped 9; count of bases not matched to a gene: 2. The DNA of the CDR3 is TGTGCCAGCAGCTTCGGGACAGGGGTTTCACCCCTCCACTTT. Residues: CASSFGTGVSPLHF.

This clone showed up just a few times. This chain connects TRBV5-1 to TRBJ2-2; weak D call: TRBD1 (7 bases). Trimming shortened V by 4 bases and J by 2 bases, and 15 bases separated the two germline ends. The germline gives CDR1 SGHRS, CDR2 YFSETQ. The CDR3 totals 16 residues. CDR3 amino acids: CASSHPGGINTGELFF. The CDR3 nucleotides read TGCGCCAGCAGCCACCCAGGGGGGATTAACACCGGGGAGCTGTTTTTT.

The V and J genes are TRBV5-5 and TRBJ2-4; 10 bases line up with TRBD1. The CDR3 has 13 amino acids. After removal of 5 bases from V and 8 bases from J, the junction contained 4 bases not matched to a gene. Germline V lookup: CDR1 SGHKS, CDR2 YYEKEE (reference sequence). As DNA, the CDR3 is TGTGCCAGCAGGCCGACAGGGGGCCACATTCAGTACTTC. Protein sequence: CASRPTGGHIQYF.

The chain is built from TRBV5-1 and TRBJ2-3; TRBD2 matches 12 bases. The CDR3 length is 16 residues. Germline V gives CDR1 SGHRS, CDR2 YFSETQ. The J segment lost 1 base and the V segment lost 3 bases, leaving 3 bases of the junction unmatched. Written as DNA, the CDR3 is TGCGCCAGCAGCTCCCGACTAGCGGGAGGCACAGATACGCAGTATTTT. Translating it yields CASSSRLAGGTDTQYF.

The V call is TRBV7-2, the J call TRBJ2-3; D perhaps matches TRBD2 (5 bases). Germline V gene sequence: CDR1 SGHTA, CDR2 FQGNSA. This CDR3 is 15 amino acids long. The V gene lost 1 base and the J gene lost 3 bases, with 11 bases spanning the gap. The CDR3 loop reads CASSLGPGETDTQYF. In DNA form, the CDR3 reads TGTGCCAGCAGCTTAGGTCCCGGGGAAACAGATACGCAGTATTTT.

In DNA, the CDR3 is TGCGCCAGCAGTGCCCGGGCCGAGGGGACTGAAGCTTTCTTT. It yields the protein CASSARAEGTEAFF. V is TRBV10-1 and J is TRBJ1-1, with a possible D match to TRBD1 (5 bases). The CDR3 has 14 amino acids. Trimming shortened V by 4 bases and J by 5 bases, and 14 bases separated the two germline ends. The V gene's germline CDR1 is WNHNN and CDR2 SYGVQD (reference sequence).

V is TRBV6-2 or TRBV6-3 and J is TRBJ1-5; weak D call: TRBD1 (6 bases). CDR1 and CDR2 from the germline V gene are MNHEY and SVGEGT. V lost 6 bases and J 2 bases, leaving 14 bases between the germline ends. The CDR3 loop spans 15 amino acids. The CDR3 region is CASSPNPGGNQPQHF. The CDR3 nucleotides are TGTGCCAGCAGCCCGAACCCAGGGGGCAATCAGCCCCAGCATTTT.

This clone occurred once. The V call is TRBV5-1, the J call TRBJ2-1; TRBD2 agrees at 7 bases. The CDR3 runs to 18 residues. Germline V CDR1 and CDR2: SGHRS, YFSETQ. V shed 0 bases, J shed 6 bases, and the junction held 15 bases outside the gene matches. In DNA form, the CDR3 reads TGCGCCAGCAGCTTGGCCGTGGGGGGGACTTTTTTCCCCAATGAGCAGTTCTTC. Its translation is CASSLAVGGTFFPNEQFF.

The chain couples TRBV19 to TRBJ2-2; possible D gene TRBD1, 5 bases. The CDR3 length is 14 residues. The germline CDR1 and CDR2 sequences are LNHDA and SQIVND (reference sequence). With 4 bases removed from V and 2 bases from J, the gap between germline ends came to 8 bases. CDR3 protein: CASSTTVNTGELFF. The CDR3 nucleotides are TGTGCCAGTAGTACGACAGTTAACACCGGGGAGCTGTTTTTT. Based on the CDR3 plus reference TRBV19 and TRBJ2-2, the full variable domain is DGGITQSPKYLFRKEGQNVTLSCEQNLNHDAMYWYRQDPGQGLRLIYYSQIVNDFQKGDIAEGYSVSREKKESFPLTVTSAQKNPTAFYLCASSTTVNTGELFFGEGSRLTVL.

The chain links TRBV2 to TRBJ2-5, with D tentatively TRBD1 (6 bases). Germline V gives CDR1 SNHLY, CDR2 FYNNEI. Trimming shortened V by 6 bases and J by 5 bases, and 13 bases separated the two germline ends. The CDR3 has 13 residues. The CDR3 DNA reads as TGTGCCAGCAGATGGGGGCTTCGTGAGACCCAGTACTTC. It specifies CASRWGLRETQYF.

The rearrangement links TRBV7-2 to TRBJ2-5; 10 nucleotides line up with TRBD1. The V gene's germline CDR1 is SGHTA and CDR2 FQGNSA. The V and J ends lost 1 base and 5 bases, in that order; junction bases with no gene match: 4. The CDR3 contains 15 residues. In DNA form, the CDR3 reads TGTGCCAGCAGCTTAGGGGACAGGGGCAGGGAGACCCAGTACTTC. As protein: CASSLGDRGRETQYF.